This T cell receptor (beta chain) was identified in a study of T cells in Graves' hyperthyroidism and ophthalmopathy (dated by TCRdb to between 2018 and 2021). In the study overall: Peripheral blood samples were taken at initial diagnosis, before any treatment was given. A discovery cohort of approximately 97 patients, 43 with Graves' ophthalmopathy and about 58 with stable Graves' hyperthyroidism, was used to find distinguishing TCR V-J signatures. Prospective prediction of ophthalmopathy was tested in an independent validation cohort consisting of fewer than 20 hyperthyroidism patients and some 17 patients who later progressed to ophthalmopathy. The 100 discovery patients were randomly divided into training and test sets at a 7:3 ratio. In addition, the study compared T-cell repertoires in thyroid tissue and in blood from 6 or 7 Graves' hyperthyroidism patients. Following sampling, methimazole starting at 30 mg daily was given to hyperthyroidism patients, and high-dose intravenous methylprednisolone was given to ophthalmopathy patients. The paper reports TCR Vbeta CDR3 sequencing of 135 peripheral blood samples: around 45 ophthalmopathy, roughly 80 hyperthyroidism and about 17 progressor patients. Overall study results and their limits: No statistical method was used to fix the sample size in advance, and group allocation was not hidden from the investigators. During validation, the model predicted progression to ophthalmopathy a median of around six months ahead of onset, with roughly 65% sensitivity and about 72% specificity. Most expanded thyroid clonotypes (frequency above 0.001) were also found in blood, which suggests that blood repertoires may mirror thyroid immune responses. Ophthalmopathy was separated from stable hyperthyroidism by a 13 V-J signature model, with around 88% sensitivity and about 81% specificity obtained in cross-validation and 80%/75% obtained in testing.

Ophthalmopathy patients had moderately to severely active disease, Clinical Activity Score of at least 3, NOSPECS grade of at least 4, and duration under 3 months. Patients with uncontrolled infections, other autoimmune diseases, pregnancy or lactation were excluded. Diagnoses were based on clinical symptoms, serum thyroxine and TRAb, thyroid ultrasound and orbital computed tomography. PBMCs were separated from 10 ml of fresh peripheral blood using Ficoll-Paque density gradient centrifugation. Trizol reagent was used to extract total RNA, and RNA quality was then checked on an Agilent 2100 Bioanalyzer. After removal of 3 bases from V and 1 base from J, the junction retains 3 bases not matched to a gene. The germline V gene yields SGHNT for CDR1 and YENEEA for CDR2. Including cysteine and phenylalanine, the CDR3 has 14 amino acids. Kept here is only the CDR3 DNA, which spans 42 bases and is read in frame from base 1.

In regard to this clonotype: No cognate antigen has been identified for it. Qualities for individual bases were not recorded, and no much larger clone is one base off.

TCR beta CDR3 regions were amplified from RNA transcripts. The TCR CDR3 was subjected to a first round of RT-PCR using the HTBI primer set and the Qiagen OneStep RT-PCR kit. Libraries were constructed in a second round of multiplex PCR, after which size selection and purification were performed. Paired-end sequencing of the libraries was performed with 100 bp reads on an Illumina HiSeq2000. The source study handled its data this way. Raw data were processed with SOAPnuke, discarding reads with adapters, uncalled bases, mean Phred below 15, or no exact constant-primer or identifier match. High-quality paired reads were merged with COPE v1.2.5, and unique nucleotide sequences were defined as clonotypes. MiTCR v1.1 was used to align the clonotypes against IMGT TRBV, TRBD and TRBJ reference segments. The analysis included only V-J combinations with a frequency above 0.0001, which together covered more than 99% of the repertoires. The TCS score was defined as F50 (clonal expansion) divided by E x V (chaos), with BLOSUM62-based TCRdist calculated between CDR3 peptides within each V-J. Welch's t-statistics and random forest reduced around 510 V-J features to 13, which were used in a naive Bayes classifier (R e1071). The similarity between thyroid and blood repertoires was quantified using the Morisita-Horn index. The raw public data were reprocessed by TCRdb itself: fastp quality trimming at Q25, MiXCR clonotype calling, in-frame beta chains only. Each entry merges the rows of one CDR3 protein and shows their most common DNA and genes. The authors' filters were not applied to this entry. The sample contains roughly 560,000 distinct CDR3 sequences, approximately 15% of them found a single time. In total, the top ten clones hold roughly 4.5% of the sample.

Recombination joined TRBV11-3 with TRBJ2-7, with TRBD1 matching 7 junction bases. Sequencing was done on a sample of blood. This TCR derives from a woman aged 40 to 50 with Graves' ophthalmopathy. The nucleotide sequence reads as follows: TGTGCCAGCAGCTTTTCGGACAGGTCCTACGAGCAGTACTTC. Translated, it gives CASSFSDRSYEQYF.